This T cell receptor beta chain was profiled in a study of blood T cell repertoires in COVID-19 (TCRdb year 2020). As for the study more broadly: Samples covering the acute and convalescent phases of COVID-19 were provided by collaborators in the United States, Italy and Spain. Deeply sampled blood TCRbeta repertoires from subjects exposed to, actively infected with, or recovered from COVID-19 were included in the dataset. The repertoires were released in a freely available public database intended as a resource for research on the immune response to SARS-CoV-2. Samples came from the ongoing ImmuneRACE study (first 160 participants) plus 1,254 subjects from 6 global collaborators. HLA class I and class II types, where available, came from metadata supplied by the sample provider rather than from assay-based typing. The prospective study material was composed of cDNA or gDNA derived from T cells, B-cell-depleted T cells, or PBMCs. The sample metadata nearly always contained a de-identified subject ID, COVID-19 status, age in years and sex. Study-level results and caveats: Clinical and demographic metadata were provided uncurated, with the amount varying by source and participant.

At one collaborating source in Seattle, patients were enrolled during active infection and were followed longitudinally through the course of disease. The collaborating institutions used their own protocols to collect whole blood in K2EDTA tubes. Collaborator samples were shipped for TCRbeta analysis as frozen whole blood, isolated PBMCs, or DNA extracted from either sample type. In its sample, this clone was seen once. Its cognate antigen has yet to be identified. Base quality data are lacking; no much larger clone is found one base away. The immunoSEQ Assay, a bias-controlled multiplex PCR, was used to amplify TCRbeta CDR3 regions from genomic DNA. Concerning the study's data processing: The number of nucleated cells in each sample was estimated from the amplification of reference gene primers within the assay. Sequence reads were collapsed and filtered to measure the absolute abundance of every unique TCRbeta CDR3 rearrangement. For each sample, productive Simpson clonality was calculated by taking the square root of Simpson's diversity index across productive rearrangements. TCRdb holds this immuneACCESS table with in-frame rearrangements only. Some clones are missing; in checked studies, unresolved V genes explain under half, and the rest has no known cause. D and trimming come from the DNA, and the V and J calls and clone size come from that table. For this sample the table gives around 280,000 clones, of which about 88% were detected only once. Around 11% of the sample is in the top ten clones.

This clonotype was obtained from a woman in her 30s with COVID-19, enrolled during active disease. Sequencing input: peripheral blood.

The CDR3 region has the sequence CASSPKKSSGAYNEQFF. The DNA reads TGTGCCAGCAGTCCAAAGAAGTCTAGCGGGGCATACAATGAGCAGTTCTTC. This chain is built from TRBV21-1 and TRBJ2-1; TRBD2, the table's D call, lacks a check against the DNA. TRBV21-1 is a recognized pseudogene. The CDR3, cysteine through phenylalanine, is 17 amino acids long. The kept DNA is CDR3 alone, 51 bases in frame from the first base.